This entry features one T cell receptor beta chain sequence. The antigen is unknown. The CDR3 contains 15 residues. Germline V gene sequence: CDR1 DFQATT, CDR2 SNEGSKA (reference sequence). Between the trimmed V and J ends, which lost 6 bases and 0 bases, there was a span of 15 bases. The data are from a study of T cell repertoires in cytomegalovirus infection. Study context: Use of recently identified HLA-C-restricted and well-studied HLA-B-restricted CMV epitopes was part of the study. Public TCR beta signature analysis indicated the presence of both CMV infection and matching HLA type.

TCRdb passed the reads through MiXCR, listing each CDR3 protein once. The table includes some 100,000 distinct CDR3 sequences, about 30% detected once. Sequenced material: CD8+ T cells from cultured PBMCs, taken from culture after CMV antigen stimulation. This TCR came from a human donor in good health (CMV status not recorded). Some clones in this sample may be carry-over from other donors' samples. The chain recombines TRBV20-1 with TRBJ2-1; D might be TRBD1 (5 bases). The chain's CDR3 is CSALSGHSSYNEQFF. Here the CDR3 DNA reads TGCAGTGCCCTCTCAGGACACAGCTCCTACAATGAGCAGTTCTTC.